This T cell receptor beta chain derives from a study of spatial heterogeneity in lung cancer. Study summary: Sequences of the beta chain were consistently detected in greater numbers than alpha-chain sequences. For the average unique TCR and UMI combination, more than ten occurrences appeared in raw reads. Study-wide points: At resection, ubiquitous expanded tumor TCRs appeared in blood more than at follow-up.

Trimming took 5 bases from V and 5 from J, leaving 16 bases between them. The length of the CDR3 is 14 residues. Germline V gene data show CDR1 as DFQATT and CDR2 as SNEGSKA (reference sequence). In its sample, this clonotype was seen many times. Its cognate antigen is unknown. Each TCR cDNA molecule carried a unique molecular identifier. One entry per CDR3 protein, called by TCRdb with MiXCR from the 5' RACE reads. The repertoire holds fewer than 20,000 distinct CDR3 sequences, with under 20% as singletons. Time point specified: sample taken at primary tumor resection. Frozen PBMC, nontumor lung or tumor provided whole RNA, which was sequenced unsorted.

The sequence was collected from a male donor with early-stage non-small cell lung cancer. The input for sequencing was PBMCs, taken at surgery. The chain carries TRBV20-1 and TRBJ2-1; D might be TRBD2 (6 bases). The DNA of the CDR3 is TGCAGTGCTCGCGCGCTAGCGACCAACAATGAGCAGTTCTTC. It is translated as CSARALATNNEQFF.